This T cell receptor (beta chain) appears in the sequencing data of a study of cytomegalovirus exposure and HLA in healthy donors. General study points: Whilst most TCR sequences proved rare, a subset of public TCRs occurred across many donors. More clonal expansion characterized HLA-associated TCR beta chains than equally common others in a later analysis. Among CMV-associated TCR beta chains, most appeared HLA-restricted in a later analysis.

Participants comprised healthy donors of bone marrow. 60 Vbeta and 13 Jbeta primers were used in PCR. Sequencing was performed with immunoSEQ multiplex PCR; in TCRdb, only in-frame clones are kept and a portion is missing. Among fewer than 45,000 clones listed, about two thirds were seen once. Germline loops: CDR1 SGHRS, CDR2 YFSETQ. CDR3 length: 14 residues. V was shortened by 3 bases and J by 0 bases, with 4 bases between the two germline ends. This clone was counted only a few times. What it binds is unknown. Specimen: PBMCs. The rearrangement uses TRBV5-1 and TRBJ2-6; D ambiguous. The receptor's source is a woman aged 25 to 45 in good health and CMV-seronegative. CDR3 sequence (DNA): TGCGCCAGCAGCTCCTCCTCTGGGGCCAACGTCCTGACTTTC. This sequence encodes CASSSSSGANVLTF.